These 22 T cell receptor beta chains share one sample of origin, sequenced in a study of blood T cell repertoires in COVID-19 (dated by TCRdb to the early 2020s). Libraries came from the immunoSEQ multiplex PCR assay. TCRdb took over this immuneACCESS table, retaining in-frame rearrangements with V and J assigned. Such tables are incomplete; in checked studies, under half of the missing clones stem from an unresolved V gene, and the remainder is unexplained. This sample has over 400,000 clones in its table, and approximately 90% of those were observed once. The ten largest clones represent roughly 8.5% of the sample. The sequencing sample was made of PBMCs or T cells enriched from blood (not recorded which). The receptors stem from a woman aged 55-70 years who had recovered from COVID-19.

This chain connects TRBV7-9 to TRBJ2-7; D unresolved. Trimming left V 1 base short and J 6 bases short, with 7 bases between. This CDR3 has 12 residues. Germline CDR1 and CDR2: SEHNR and FQNEAQ (reference sequence). In DNA, the CDR3 is TGTGCCAGCAGCTTAGATAGTACCGAGCAGTACTTC. It codes for CASSLDSTEQYF. The full variable domain, its missing parts supplied by reference TRBV7-9 and TRBJ2-7, is DTGVSQNPRHKITKRGQNVTFRCDPISEHNRLYWYRQTLGQGPEFLTYFQNEAQLEKSRLLSDRFSAERPKGSFSTLEIQRTEQGDSAMYLCASSLDSTEQYFGPGTRLTVT.

The chain recombines TRBV6-2 or TRBV6-3 with TRBJ1-1; no clear D. The germline gives CDR1 MNHEY, CDR2 SVGEGT. The CDR3 is 13 residues long. Trimming left V 4 bases short and J 4 bases short, with 10 bases between. In DNA form, the CDR3 reads TGTGCCAGCAGTTTCGCGCACTTCACTGAAGCTTTCTTT. It encodes CASSFAHFTEAFF.

The V and J genes are TRBV9 and TRBJ1-3; the match to TRBD1 covers 8 bases. Germline-derived CDR1 and CDR2 are SGDLS and YYNGEE. The CDR3 covers 16 residues. With V trimmed by 4 bases and J by 2 bases, 8 bases remained unmatched. The CDR3 is CASSPGAGGTGNTIYF. DNA of the CDR3: TGTGCCAGCAGCCCTGGGGCAGGGGGCACTGGAAACACCATATATTTT. The variable domain in full, with the rest retrieved from reference TRBV9 and TRBJ1-3, is DSGVTQTPKHLITATGQRVTLRCSPRSGDLSVYWYQQSLDQGLQFLIQYYNGEERAKGNILERFSAQQFPDLHSELNLSSLELGDSALYFCASSPGAGGTGNTIYFGEGSWLTVV.

V usage is TRBV6-1 and J usage is TRBJ1-2; D might be TRBD1 (5 bases). The CDR3 runs 14 residues. Germline V gene lookup returns CDR1 MNHNS and CDR2 SASEGT. V dropped 1 base and J dropped 5 bases, with 11 bases sitting between them. In nucleotides, the CDR3 is TGTGCCAGCAGTGAAGTTGGGGGGGGGTATGGCTACACCTTC. Protein product: CASSEVGGGYGYTF.

J is TRBJ2-7 and V is TRBV10-3; a possible D gene is TRBD2 (6 bases). Per germline, CDR1 ENHRY and CDR2 SYGVKD. V was clipped by 7 bases and J by 5 bases, with 18 bases between them. The CDR3 sequence is 14 residues long. The CDR3 DNA sequence: TGTGCCATCACCCCGGGACTCCCAGTGGACGAGCAGTACTTC. It specifies CAITPGLPVDEQYF.

The gene calls are TRBV5-4 and TRBJ2-7; no clear D. This CDR3 has 13 amino acids. V was shortened by 5 bases and J by 1 base, with 10 bases between the two germline ends. Looked up from germline, CDR1 is SGHNT and CDR2 is YYREEE (reference sequence). The CDR3 DNA sequence: TGTGCCAGCAGTGCTGACATATCCTACGAGCAGTACTTC. Its protein is CASSADISYEQYF.

The count of this clone is one. The chain employs TRBV9 and TRBJ2-3; D perhaps matches TRBD2 (8 bases). CDR3 length: 16 amino acids. The V gene lost 2 bases and the J gene lost 1 base, with 14 bases spanning the gap. CDR1 and CDR2 (germline): SGDLS, YYNGEE. CDR3 sequence reads: CASSVREGAGTDTQYF. For the CDR3, the DNA is TGTGCCAGCAGCGTCCGGGAGGGGGCGGGCACAGATACGCAGTATTTT.

V gene TRBV6-1 combines with J gene TRBJ2-2; TRBD2 agrees at 10 bases. Unmatched junction bases numbered 1, after V lost 2 bases and J lost 1 base. CDR1 and CDR2 (germline): MNHNS, SASEGT. This CDR3 comprises 16 residues. The CDR3: CASSERLAGNTGELFF. In nucleotides, the CDR3 is TGTGCCAGCAGTGAAAGACTAGCGGGGAACACCGGGGAGCTGTTTTTT.

This chain uses TRBV10-1 with TRBJ2-5; the D gene is possibly TRBD1 (6 bases). CDR1 is WNHNN, CDR2 SYGVQD, per germline (reference sequence). This CDR3 is 16 amino acids long. Trimming pared 0 bases from V and 4 bases from J, leaving 15 bases between. The DNA of the CDR3 is TGCGCCAGCAGTGAGTCAGGGGGTGGGGTGGGAGAGACCCAGTACTTC. Protein product: CASSESGGGVGETQYF.

This clone has a handful of counts. The V gene is TRBV11-3, the J gene TRBJ1-1, with 7 bases that match TRBD1. The CDR3 runs to 12 residues. Unmatched junction bases numbered 3, after V lost 4 bases and J lost 7 bases. Looked up from germline, CDR1 is SGHNT and CDR2 is YENEEA. CDR3 nucleotides: TGTGCCAGCAGCTCGAGGGGGCTTGAAGCTTTCTTT. This translates into CASSSRGLEAFF. The full variable domain, its missing parts supplied by reference TRBV11-3 and TRBJ1-1, is EAGVVQSPRYKIIEKKQPVAFWCNPISGHNTLYWYLQNLGQGPELLIRYENEEAVDDSQLPKDRFSAERLKGVDSTLKIQPAELGDSAVYLCASSSRGLEAFFGQGTRLTVV.

This chain uses TRBV5-1 with TRBJ2-1; the match to TRBD1 covers 10 bases. The CDR3 runs to 14 residues. J lost 8 bases, V lost 0 bases, and 2 bases had no gene match. The germline V gene encodes CDR1 SGHRS and CDR2 YFSETQ. The CDR3 loop is CASSLGQGADEQFF. As DNA, the CDR3 is TGCGCCAGCAGCTTGGGACAGGGGGCGGATGAGCAGTTCTTC. Looking up the rest from reference TRBV5-1 and TRBJ2-1 gives the full variable domain: KAGVTQTPRYLIKTRGQQVTLSCSPISGHRSVSWYQQTPGQGLQFLFEYFSETQRNKGNFPGRFSGRQFSNSRSEMNVSTLELGDSALYLCASSLGQGADEQFFGPGTRLTVL.

As for this clone: Compared with germline, one end of the junction differs, possibly owing to a read error. The chain couples TRBV19 to TRBJ2-3, with TRBD1 matching 9 bases. The CDR3 is 13 amino acids. Germline CDR1 is LNHDA and CDR2 is SQIVND (reference sequence). CDR3 nucleotides: TGTGCCAGTAGTATAAACCGGGACAGGGCATCCAATTTT. This codes for CASSINRDRASNF.

The chain has TRBV5-4 and TRBJ1-4; D is perhaps TRBD1 (5 bases). The ends were cut back, 0 bases at V and 5 bases at J, with 14 bases in the middle. CDR3 length: 16 residues. CDR1 and CDR2 from the germline V gene are SGHNT and YYREEE (reference sequence). The CDR3 DNA is TGTGCCAGCAGCTTGGCCGGGGCAGGACTAAATGAAAAACTGTTTTTT. This gives the protein CASSLAGAGLNEKLFF.

This clone was seen a single time. The chain is built from TRBV9 and TRBJ1-3, with a tentative D call TRBD1 (5 bases). CDR3 length: 12 amino acids. Germline CDR1 SGDLS, CDR2 YYNGEE. V was pared by 3 bases and J by 8 bases, with 9 bases between. CDR3 sequence (DNA): TGTGCCAGCAGCGGACGGGGGGACACCATATATTTT. Residues: CASSGRGDTIYF.

The chain's CDR3 is CASSGLVSSGNTIYF. DNA for the CDR3: TGTGCCAGCAGCGGGCTCGTTAGCTCTGGAAACACCATATATTTT. V usage is TRBV7-2 and J usage is TRBJ1-3; D is undetermined. Trimming stripped 5 bases from V and 0 bases from J, with 11 bases between. The CDR3 has 15 residues. Germline V gene sequence: CDR1 SGHTA, CDR2 FQGNSA.

This chain uses TRBV3-1 (or the pseudogene TRBV3-2) with TRBJ1-2; D gene uncertain. Germline values: CDR1 LGHDT, CDR2 YNNKEL (reference sequence). V was cut by 1 base and J by 6 bases, with 15 bases left in between. The CDR3 runs to 15 residues. CDR3 sequence: CASSQGEGRVNGYTF. In DNA form, the CDR3 reads TGTGCCAGCAGCCAAGGGGAAGGGCGGGTCAATGGCTACACCTTC.

The rearrangement uses TRBV5-4 and TRBJ2-7; TRBD1 matches 8 bases. CDR1 is SGHNT, CDR2 YYREEE, per germline (reference sequence). With V trimmed by 2 bases and J by 7 bases, 8 bases remained unmatched. This CDR3 has 14 amino acids. In nucleotides, the CDR3 is TGTGCCAGCAGCTTTAGCACAGGGGGAGAGGAGCAGTACTTC. Its protein product is CASSFSTGGEEQYF.

The chain couples TRBV6-5 to TRBJ1-2; 7 bases fit TRBD1. This CDR3 comprises 12 residues. Trimming at V came to 9 bases and at J to 4 bases, leaving 5 bases not matched to a gene. The germline V gene encodes CDR1 MNHEY and CDR2 SVGAGI. The CDR3 bases are TGTGCCAGTCGGGACAGTTCCTATGGCTACACCTTC. Amino acids: CASRDSSYGYTF.

This rearrangement joins TRBV5-6 to TRBJ2-7, with 7 bases fitting TRBD1. Germline CDR1 reads SGHDT; CDR2 reads YYEEEE. CDR3 length equals 13 residues. V dropped 4 bases and J dropped 4; count of bases not matched to a gene: 5. The CDR3 spells CASSRGQPYEQYF. CDR3 DNA: TGTGCCAGCAGCCGGGGACAGCCGTACGAGCAGTACTTC.

This clone was seen only once. V is TRBV3-1 (or the pseudogene TRBV3-2) and J is TRBJ2-3; D remains ambiguous. The CDR3 length is 14 residues. Trimming pared 5 bases from V and 5 bases from J, leaving 14 bases between. CDR1 LGHDT and CDR2 YNNKEL come from the germline V gene (reference sequence). The CDR3 reads CASSSHGSKDTQYF. The DNA for the CDR3 is TGTGCCAGCAGCTCTCACGGGTCTAAAGATACGCAGTATTTT.

This chain joins TRBV3-1 (or the pseudogene TRBV3-2) and TRBJ2-5; a weak D match, TRBD1 (5 bases). The CDR3 length is 13 residues. Trimming took off 3 bases at V and 9 bases at J, with 14 bases between the two ends. Germline V CDR1 and CDR2: LGHDT, YNNKEL (reference sequence). The CDR3 spells CASSHRQPGAQYF. CDR3 nucleotide sequence: TGTGCCAGCAGCCATCGACAGCCTGGGGCCCAGTACTTC.

This clone was counted a few times. The chain joins TRBV11-2 to TRBJ2-7; D uncertain. V lost 0 bases and J lost 3, with 6 bases in between. Germline V gives CDR1 SGHAT, CDR2 FQNNGV. This CDR3 region has 13 residues. CDR3 protein: CASSLDRNYEQYF. In nucleotides, the CDR3 is TGTGCCAGCAGCTTAGATAGAAACTACGAGCAGTACTTC.